This note documents a single T cell receptor beta chain sequence. Libraries were prepared by immunoSEQ multiplex PCR; TCRdb keeps only in-frame clonotypes and omits some of them. The sample contains tens of thousands of clones, approximately 78% of which appear only once. The data are from a study of blood T cell repertoires in COVID-19. Germline values: CDR1 MDHEN, CDR2 SYDVKM. This CDR3 is 14 amino acids long. Deletions cut 2 bases from V and 3 bases from J, with 10 bases between. The sequencing input was peripheral blood. This chain connects TRBV28 to TRBJ2-5, with D tentatively TRBD2 (5 bases). The receptor was derived from a man aged 45-60 years with active or convalescent COVID-19. The DNA of the CDR3 is TGTGCCAGCAGTTTACCCGGGGATAAAGAGACCCAGTACTTC. It specifies CASSLPGDKETQYF.